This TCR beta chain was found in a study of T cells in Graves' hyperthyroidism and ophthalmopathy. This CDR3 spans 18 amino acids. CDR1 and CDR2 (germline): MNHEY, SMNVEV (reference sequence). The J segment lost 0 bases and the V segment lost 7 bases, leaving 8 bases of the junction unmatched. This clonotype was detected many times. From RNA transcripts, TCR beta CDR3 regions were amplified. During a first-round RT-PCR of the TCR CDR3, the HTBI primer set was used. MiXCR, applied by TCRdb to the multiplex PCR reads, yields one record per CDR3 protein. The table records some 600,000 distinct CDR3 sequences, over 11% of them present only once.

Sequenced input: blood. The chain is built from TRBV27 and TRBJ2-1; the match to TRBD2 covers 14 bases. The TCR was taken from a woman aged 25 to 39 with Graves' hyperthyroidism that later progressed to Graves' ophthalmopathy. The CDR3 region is CASISPGTSGSSYNEQFF. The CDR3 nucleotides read TGTGCCAGCATCTCCCCCGGGACTAGCGGGAGCTCCTACAATGAGCAGTTCTTC.